These 20 T cell receptor beta chains were all obtained from the same sample, sequenced in a study of T cells after yellow fever vaccination. Using its own MiXCR run on the 5' RACE reads, TCRdb lists one record per CDR3 protein. Of hundreds of thousands of distinct CDR3 sequences in the sample, roughly 13% were seen once. The specimen comprised PBMCs, sampled on the day of the yellow fever booster vaccination. The source of these receptors is a man younger than 40 who received the YFV17D yellow fever vaccine.

The chain has TRBV29-1 and TRBJ2-3, with TRBD2 matching over 9 bases. Trimming took 1 base from V and 4 from J; bases not matched to a gene: 9. The germline gives CDR1 SQVTM, CDR2 ANQGSEA. This CDR3 is built from 16 residues. The CDR3 coding sequence is TGCAGCGTTGAAGGGGAAGGTAGCGGGAGTCCAGATACGCAGTATTTT. It translates to CSVEGEGSGSPDTQYF.

The chain joins TRBV6-1 to TRBJ1-6; 7 nucleotides match TRBD1. The V segment lost 6 bases and the J segment 5 bases; nucleotides outside the gene matches: 4. Germline CDR1 reads MNHNS; CDR2 reads SASEGT. CDR3 length equals 14 residues. The CDR3 nucleotides read TGTGCCAGCAGGGCCGGGACAGATAATTCACCCCTCCACTTT. Its protein product is CASRAGTDNSPLHF.

V is TRBV27 and J is TRBJ2-7, with 11 bases identical to TRBD2. CDR3 length equals 15 residues. The V gene end was trimmed by 3 bases and the J gene end by 2 bases; junction bases not matched to a gene: 3. Germline V CDR1 and CDR2: MNHEY, SMNVEV (reference sequence). The CDR3 reads CASSFEGLAAYEQYF. The CDR3 nucleotides are TGTGCCAGCAGTTTTGAGGGACTAGCGGCCTACGAGCAGTACTTC.

The CDR3 spells CASSGARDSSYEQYF. CDR3 nucleotide sequence: TGTGCCAGCAGTGGGGCACGGGACAGCTCCTACGAGCAGTACTTC. This chain links TRBV2 with TRBJ2-7, with TRBD1 matching over 7 bases. The CDR3 sequence is 15 residues long. Germline CDR1 reads SNHLY; CDR2 reads FYNNEI. Losses at the gene ends were 4 bases for V and 0 bases for J; bases not matched to a gene: 6.

This rearrangement joins TRBV6-1 to TRBJ2-7; 11 nucleotides line up with TRBD2. Germline V gene lookup returns CDR1 MNHNS and CDR2 SASEGT. The V segment lost 6 bases and the J segment 6 bases; nucleotides outside the gene matches: 7. This CDR3 spans 14 amino acids. The CDR3 sequence: CASRSLAGESEQYF. The DNA of the CDR3 is TGTGCCAGCAGATCACTAGCGGGAGAATCCGAGCAGTACTTC.

This clonotype showed up just a few times. This sequence joins TRBV28 and TRBJ2-7; D tentatively reads TRBD1 or TRBD2 (5 bases each). Germline CDR1 reads MDHEN; CDR2 reads SYDVKM. The CDR3 is 13 residues long. Trimming pared 8 bases from V and 1 base from J, leaving 12 bases between. CDR3 amino acids: CASWGSASYEQYF. The CDR3 DNA reads TGTGCCAGCTGGGGGTCTGCGTCCTACGAGCAGTACTTC. Combining the CDR3 with reference TRBV28 and TRBJ2-7 gives the whole variable domain DVKVTQSSRYLVKRTGEKVFLECVQDMDHENMFWYRQDPGLGLRLIYFSYDVKMKEKGDIPEGYSVSREKKERFSLILESASTNQTSMYLCASWGSASYEQYFGPGTRLTVT.

This clonotype showed up just a few times. The V call is TRBV12-3 or TRBV12-4, the J call TRBJ1-5; D not resolved. The CDR3 is 15 residues long. Trimming took off 5 bases at V and 4 bases at J, with 15 bases between the two ends. CDR3 region: CASSGSGSPNQPQHF. The DNA of the CDR3 is TGTGCCAGCAGTGGATCAGGAAGTCCGAATCAGCCCCAGCATTTT.

The V and J genes are TRBV7-9 and TRBJ2-1; D possibly corresponds to TRBD2 (5 bases). CDR1 is SEHNR and CDR2 is FQNEAQ in the germline V gene (reference sequence). The V end lost 1 base, the J end lost 2 bases, and 12 bases lay between the germline ends. The CDR3 extends over 16 amino acids. The CDR3 sequence is CASSLVGGRTYNEQFF. For the CDR3, the DNA is TGTGCCAGCAGCTTAGTCGGCGGGCGGACCTACAATGAGCAGTTCTTC.

The chain joins TRBV6-2 or TRBV6-3 to TRBJ1-2; no firm D call. This CDR3 is 13 amino acids long. V gave up 5 bases and J gave up 8 bases, with 15 bases separating them. Per the germline V gene, CDR1 is MNHEY and CDR2 is SVGEGT. The CDR3, as DNA: TGTGCCAGCAGTCACGGGTATTCTCGGGGCTACACCTTC. Its translation: CASSHGYSRGYTF.

This clonotype has more than one count but fewer than ten. The chain employs TRBV19 and TRBJ1-5; D unresolved. Trimming took 1 base from V and 4 from J, leaving 8 bases between them. The CDR3 contains 14 residues. Germline CDR1 LNHDA, CDR2 SQIVND (reference sequence). CDR3 DNA: TGTGCCAGTAGTATAGGGGCGACGAATCAGCCCCAGCATTTT. Residues: CASSIGATNQPQHF. The whole variable domain, remainder taken from reference TRBV19 and TRBJ1-5, is DGGITQSPKYLFRKEGQNVTLSCEQNLNHDAMYWYRQDPGQGLRLIYYSQIVNDFQKGDIAEGYSVSREKKESFPLTVTSAQKNPTAFYLCASSIGATNQPQHFGDGTRLSIL.

The J gene is TRBJ2-3, the V gene TRBV6-2 or TRBV6-3; 10 bases agree with TRBD2. From germline, CDR1 is MNHEY and CDR2 SVGEGT. Losses at the gene ends were 5 bases for V and 4 bases for J; bases not matched to a gene: 6. This CDR3 contains 15 residues. The CDR3 DNA reads as TGTGCCAGCAGTCAACGTAGCGGGAGGCCAGATACGCAGTATTTT. Translating gives CASSQRSGRPDTQYF.

This sequence joins TRBV18 and TRBJ1-1; D is unresolved. Germline loops: CDR1 KGHSH, CDR2 LQKENI. The CDR3 has 14 amino acids. Trimming left V 6 bases short and J 1 base short, with 12 bases between. The CDR3 loop reads CASSPQLQNTEAFF. The CDR3 DNA reads as TGTGCCAGCTCGCCCCAGCTACAGAACACTGAAGCTTTCTTT.

There are a few counts of this clonotype. The genes are TRBV18 and TRBJ1-3; 7 bases match TRBD1. CDR3 length: 13 residues. From germline, CDR1 is KGHSH and CDR2 LQKENI. Trimming at V came to 0 bases and at J to 8 bases, leaving 1 base not matched to a gene. CDR3 loop: CASSPPDRHTIYF. The CDR3, as DNA: TGTGCCAGCTCACCACCGGACAGGCACACCATATATTTT.

CDR3 in amino acids: CCAGPGGGGSTDTQYF. CDR3 nucleotides: TGCTGCGCTGGCCCGGGTGGCGGGGGTAGCACAGATACGCAGTATTTT. The chain is built from TRBV20-1 and TRBJ2-3; 7 nucleotides align to TRBD2. Per the germline V gene, CDR1 is DFQATT and CDR2 is SNEGSKA (reference sequence). This CDR3 has 16 residues.

In this sample, this clonotype turned up a few times. The rearrangement joins TRBV2 to TRBJ1-6, with D perhaps matching TRBD1 (5 bases). This CDR3 has 15 residues. Trimming shortened V by 2 bases and J by 10 bases, and 15 bases separated the two germline ends. Germline CDR1 reads SNHLY; CDR2 reads FYNNEI. Here the CDR3 DNA reads TGTGCCAGCAGTGAATCGGCAGGGACTCGATCACCCCTCCACTTT. Translated: CASSESAGTRSPLHF.

This clonotype has a handful of counts. The DNA of the CDR3 is TGTGCCAGCAGCTTACTAGCGGGAGGGCCTGGGAATGAGCAGTTCTTC. Amino acids: CASSLLAGGPGNEQFF. The V call is TRBV7-3, the J call TRBJ2-1; 12 positions agree with TRBD2. The CDR3 is 16 residues long. Germline V lookup: CDR1 SGHTA, CDR2 FQGTGA. V dropped 2 bases and J dropped 7; count of bases not matched to a gene: 6.

The CDR3 DNA reads TGTGCCAGCTCACCAGGCAGAATGAAGGGAGGCTATGAGCAGTTCTTC. Its translation is CASSPGRMKGGYEQFF. The chain links TRBV18 to TRBJ2-1, with D possibly TRBD2 on 6 matching bases. The germline gives CDR1 KGHSH, CDR2 LQKENI. The CDR3 loop spans 16 amino acids. V lost 2 bases and J lost 8, with 19 bases in between.

The chain is built from TRBV6-1 and TRBJ2-7; 7 bases are a match to TRBD1. Germline lookup yields CDR1 MNHNS and CDR2 SASEGT. This CDR3 contains 16 residues. V gave up 5 bases and J gave up 3 bases; unmatched junction bases: 13. The CDR3 bases are TGTGCCAGCAGTCCGACATCCGGGACAGCTTTCTACGAGCAGTACTTC. Its translation is CASSPTSGTAFYEQYF.

The chain links TRBV29-1 to TRBJ2-1; a possible D gene is TRBD1 (5 bases). CDR1 is SQVTM and CDR2 is ANQGSEA in the germline V gene. The ends were cut back, 3 bases at V and 5 bases at J, with 11 bases in the middle. The CDR3 runs to 13 residues. CDR3 sequence: CSVDRVDDNEQFF. CDR3 nucleotide sequence: TGCAGCGTTGACAGGGTTGACGACAATGAGCAGTTCTTC.

This clonotype was seen more than once but under ten times. This chain connects TRBV19 to TRBJ2-1; TRBD1 aligns across 7 bases. The V gene end was trimmed by 11 bases and the J gene end by 0 bases; junction bases not matched to a gene: 7. Germline V gene sequence: CDR1 LNHDA, CDR2 SQIVND (reference sequence). The CDR3 covers 14 residues. CDR3 region: CAPHGTDSYNEQFF. The CDR3 coding sequence is TGTGCCCCCCACGGGACAGACTCCTACAATGAGCAGTTCTTC.